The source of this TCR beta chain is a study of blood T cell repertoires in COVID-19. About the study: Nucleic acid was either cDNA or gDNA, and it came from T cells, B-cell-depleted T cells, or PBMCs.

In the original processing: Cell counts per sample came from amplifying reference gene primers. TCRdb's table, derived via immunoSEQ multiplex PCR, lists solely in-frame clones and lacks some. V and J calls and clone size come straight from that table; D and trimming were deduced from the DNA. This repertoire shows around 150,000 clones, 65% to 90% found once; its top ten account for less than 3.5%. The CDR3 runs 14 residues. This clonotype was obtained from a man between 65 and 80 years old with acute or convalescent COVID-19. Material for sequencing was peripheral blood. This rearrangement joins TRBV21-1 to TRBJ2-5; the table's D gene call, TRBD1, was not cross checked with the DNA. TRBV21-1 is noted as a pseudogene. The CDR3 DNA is TGTGCCAGCAGCGAAGGGACAGACCAAGAGACCCAGTACTTC. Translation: CASSEGTDQETQYF.